The source of this TCR beta chain is a study of T cells after yellow fever vaccination. Whole-study context: Fractions low in cell number were prepared with SMART-Seq v4 Ultra Low Input. Study-level findings and limits: FACS-sorted repertoires might harbor abundant contaminating clonotypes from the bulk population. Reappearance after the booster was observed for most primary-vaccination clones (more than 95% CD4, more than 70% CD8). Just a small share of clonotypes turned up in the CD4 compartment as well as the CD8 compartment.

Trimming cost V 0 bases and J 6 bases, with 6 bases left between them. The CDR3 consists of 13 residues. Germline V CDR1 and CDR2: SEHNR, FQNEAQ (reference sequence). TCRdb redid the calling of the 5' RACE reads with MiXCR, one entry per CDR3 protein. The sample consists of approximately 580,000 distinct CDR3 sequences, about 17% of them appearing once. This clonotype came up a few times. The antigen is undetermined. The V call is TRBV7-9, the J call TRBJ2-1, with no clear D. This sample comprised PBMCs, obtained 4 to 5 days after the first yellow fever vaccination. The sequence derives from a man between 18 and 29 years old who received the YFV17D yellow fever vaccine. The CDR3 coding sequence is TGTGCCAGCAGCTTAGCCGTGCTCAATGAGCAGTTCTTC. It yields the protein CASSLAVLNEQFF.